The 19 T cell receptor beta chains presented below share a single source sample, sequenced in a study of blood T cells in healthy people across ages. The authors ran a second PCR of roughly 7 to 11 cycles using a sample-barcoded 5' primer and a J-beta primer mix. From the 5' RACE reads, TCRdb called clonotypes with MiXCR, one entry per CDR3 protein. The sample carries roughly 500,000 distinct CDR3 sequences, about 25% recorded once. The sequenced sample consisted of blood. These receptors were collected from an older woman in good health.

The chain is built from TRBV7-9 and TRBJ2-1; perhaps TRBD2 as D (6 bases). The CDR3 length is 16 residues. The ends were cut back, 5 bases at V and 0 bases at J, with 14 bases in the middle. The germline V gene encodes CDR1 SEHNR and CDR2 FQNEAQ (reference sequence). The CDR3 region is CASSQLARSSYNEQFF. Here the CDR3 DNA reads TGTGCCAGCAGCCAGCTAGCGCGTAGCTCCTACAATGAGCAGTTCTTC.

This clonotype was seen only once. The gene calls are TRBV5-4 and TRBJ2-2, with 7 bases aligning to TRBD1. CDR1 is SGHNT and CDR2 is YYREEE in the germline V gene (reference sequence). This CDR3 is built from 15 residues. With V trimmed by 2 bases and J by 3 bases, 4 bases remained unmatched. This CDR3 is CASSFEGAHTGELFF. The CDR3 DNA sequence: TGTGCCAGCAGCTTTGAGGGGGCCCACACCGGGGAGCTGTTTTTT. Full variable domain (missing parts from reference TRBV5-4 and TRBJ2-2): ETGVTQSPTHLIKTRGQQVTLRCSSQSGHNTVSWYQQALGQGPQFIFQYYREEENGRGNFPPRFSGLQFPNYSSELNVNALELDDSALYLCASSFEGAHTGELFFGEGSRLTVL.

V is TRBV9 and J is TRBJ2-2; maybe TRBD1 (6 bases). The CDR3 totals 15 residues. Germline V gene data show CDR1 as SGDLS and CDR2 as YYNGEE. V gave up 2 bases and J gave up 4 bases, with 12 bases separating them. CDR3 nucleotide sequence: TGTGCCAGCAGCGTTTACTTGGACAGCACCGGGGAGCTGTTTTTT. Residues: CASSVYLDSTGELFF.

V is TRBV12-3 or TRBV12-4 and J is TRBJ2-5, with 9 bases that match TRBD2. Trimming took 5 bases from V and 1 from J; bases not matched to a gene: 8. CDR3 length: 16 residues. CDR3 loop: CASSPVLAGIQETQYF. CDR3 bases: TGTGCCAGCAGTCCCGTGCTAGCGGGGATCCAAGAGACCCAGTACTTC.

This clonotype was seen only a few times. V usage is TRBV4-3 and J usage is TRBJ1-4; a possible D gene is TRBD1 (5 bases). V was clipped by 4 bases and J by 8 bases, with 11 bases between them. The CDR3 has 13 residues. Germline CDR1 reads LGHNA; CDR2 reads YSLEER. The CDR3 DNA follows: TGCGCCAGCAGCCCTCGGGACTCCGAAAAACTGTTTTTT. Protein sequence: CASSPRDSEKLFF.

This chain joins TRBV2 and TRBJ2-1; D is ambiguous. Trimming took 4 bases from V and 8 from J, leaving 15 bases between them. The CDR3 totals 14 residues. Looked up from germline, CDR1 is SNHLY and CDR2 is FYNNEI. The CDR3, as DNA: TGTGCCAGCAGTGCCCAACTAACAGAGGATGAGCAGTTCTTC. This sequence encodes CASSAQLTEDEQFF.

V usage is TRBV7-9 and J usage is TRBJ2-3; tentative D call: TRBD2 (6 bases). The V gene's germline CDR1 is SEHNR and CDR2 FQNEAQ (reference sequence). V was cut by 7 bases and J by 4 bases, with 15 bases left in between. CDR3 length: 14 amino acids. Here the CDR3 reads CASNRREAPDTQYF. In nucleotides, the CDR3 is TGTGCCAGCAACCGGAGGGAGGCACCAGATACGCAGTATTTT.

For this clonotype: Likely a read error: the CDR3 ends without its conserved phenylalanine or tryptophan. The CDR3 reads CASSLSGPNTEAFL. The CDR3 nucleotides are TGTGCCAGCAGTTTATCTGGACCAAACACTGAAGCTTTCCTT. The rearrangement uses TRBV27 and TRBJ1-1; D gene uncertain. Deletions cut 0 bases from V and 2 bases from J, with 7 bases between. CDR1 and CDR2 from the germline V gene are MNHEY and SMNVEV (reference sequence). The CDR3 is made up of 14 amino acids.

The genes are TRBV4-3 and TRBJ2-5, with a tentative D call TRBD1 (5 bases). There are 15 residues in the CDR3. Germline values: CDR1 LGHNA, CDR2 YSLEER. Trimming left V 5 bases short and J 7 bases short, with 20 bases between. CDR3 bases: TGCGCCAGCAGCACCTCTTGGGGCGCGGTGGGGACCCAGTACTTC. This sequence encodes CASSTSWGAVGTQYF.

As concerns this clonotype: A much larger clone lies one base from this, so it may be a read error. The chain combines TRBV18 with TRBJ2-4, with D uncertain. The V gene lost 2 bases and the J gene lost 3 bases, with 20 bases spanning the gap. CDR3 length: 18 amino acids. CDR1 is KGHSH, CDR2 LQKENI, per germline. The DNA of the CDR3 is TGTGCCAGCTCACCATGGGCTTCGGCGGTTCTTGTCAAAAACATTCAGTACTTC. Its translation is CASSPWASAVLVKNIQYF.

The chain recombines TRBV20-1 with TRBJ1-1; D gene ambiguous. Trimming took 6 bases from V and 5 from J, leaving 13 bases between them. Germline V gene sequence: CDR1 DFQATT, CDR2 SNEGSKA (reference sequence). The CDR3 runs to 12 residues. CDR3 DNA sequence: TGCAGTGCCGATCAGACGTGGACTGAAGCTTTCTTT. This codes for CSADQTWTEAFF.

As to this clonotype: With a much larger clone just one base away, this may be a read error. V and J are TRBV3-1 and TRBJ2-4; 7 positions agree with TRBD1. CDR1 LGHDT and CDR2 YNNKEL come from the germline V gene (reference sequence). V was pared by 4 bases and J by 3 bases, with 6 bases of the junction left unmatched. The length of the CDR3 is 15 residues. This chain's CDR3 is CASSPRDRSKNIQYF. CDR3 nucleotide sequence: TGTGCCAGCAGCCCCCGGGACAGAAGCAAAAACATTCAGTACTTC.

In its sample, this clonotype was seen a few times. The V and J genes are TRBV15 and TRBJ2-5; TRBD2 matches 8 bases. The V and J ends lost 1 base and 4 bases, in that order; junction bases with no gene match: 5. Looked up from germline, CDR1 is LNHNV and CDR2 is YYDKDF (reference sequence). The CDR3 length is 15 residues. CDR3 nucleotide sequence: TGTGCCACCAGCAGAGGGGGACTAGGCAGAGAGACCCAGTACTTC. This gives the protein CATSRGGLGRETQYF.

This clonotype occurred a few times. The chain is built from TRBV9 and TRBJ1-4; D not resolved. Germline V gives CDR1 SGDLS, CDR2 YYNGEE. The CDR3 extends over 15 amino acids. V lost 0 bases and J 12 bases, leaving 18 bases between the germline ends. CDR3 sequence reads: CASSVEAVSQGELFF. Written as DNA, the CDR3 is TGTGCCAGCAGCGTAGAAGCCGTGAGCCAAGGAGAACTGTTTTTT.

This chain uses TRBV2 with TRBJ2-1; D unresolved. The better agreement between TRBJ2-5 and the DNA end casts doubt on the J call. Germline loops: CDR1 SNHLY, CDR2 FYNNEI. This CDR3 contains 13 residues. The CDR3, as DNA: TGTGCCAGCAGTGAAGTTGGTCGAGGGACCCAGTACTTC. It encodes CASSEVGRGTQYF.

The chain has TRBV7-2 and TRBJ1-2, with 9 bases lining up with TRBD1. Trimming removed 3 bases from V and 5 bases from J; junction bases left unmatched: 7. This CDR3 spans 15 amino acids. Germline loops: CDR1 SGHTA, CDR2 FQGNSA. The CDR3 DNA reads TGTGCCAGCAGCTTGGGACAGGGAGGCCGGTATGGCTACACCTTC. It specifies CASSLGQGGRYGYTF.

V gene TRBV5-1 combines with J gene TRBJ1-2; no definite D call. The CDR3 has 15 residues. Per germline, CDR1 SGHRS and CDR2 YFSETQ. Trimming pared 1 base from V and 0 bases from J, leaving 10 bases between. The CDR3 DNA reads as TGCGCCAGCAGCTTGTCGGGGATCACTAACTATGGCTACACCTTC. This gives the protein CASSLSGITNYGYTF.

For this clonotype: An end of the junction differs from the germline gene, which may be a read error. This CDR3 is CASSTGGLHNGQFF. The CDR3 coding sequence is TGTGCCAGCAGTACAGGGGGATTACACAATGGGCAGTTCTTC. This chain connects TRBV5-5 to TRBJ2-1; 8 nucleotides line up with TRBD1. CDR3 length equals 14 residues. Looked up from germline, CDR1 is SGHKS and CDR2 is YYEKEE (reference sequence).

The table lists this clonotype with a few counts. This sequence joins TRBV29-1 and TRBJ1-4; D ambiguous. V lost 7 bases and J 0 bases, leaving 9 bases between the germline ends. In germline, CDR1 is SQVTM, CDR2 ANQGSEA. The CDR3 extends over 13 amino acids. The CDR3 loop reads CSGIGTTNEKLFF. DNA for the CDR3: TGCAGCGGGATCGGGACAACTAATGAAAAACTGTTTTTT.